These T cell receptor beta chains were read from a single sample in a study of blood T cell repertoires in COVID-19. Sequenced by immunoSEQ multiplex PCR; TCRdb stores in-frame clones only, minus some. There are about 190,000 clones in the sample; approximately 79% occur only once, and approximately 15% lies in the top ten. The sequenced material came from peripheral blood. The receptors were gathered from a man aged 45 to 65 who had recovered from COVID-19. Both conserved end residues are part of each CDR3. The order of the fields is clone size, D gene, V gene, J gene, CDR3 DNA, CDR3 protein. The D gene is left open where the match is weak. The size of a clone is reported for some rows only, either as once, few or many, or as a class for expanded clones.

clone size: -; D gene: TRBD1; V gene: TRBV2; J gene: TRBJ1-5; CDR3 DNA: TGTGCCAGCCAGAGGACAGGAAATCAGCCCCAGCATTTT; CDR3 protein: CASQRTGNQPQHF
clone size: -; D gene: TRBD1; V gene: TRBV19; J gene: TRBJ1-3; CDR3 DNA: TGTGCCAGTCCCGGACAGGGAGGAAACACCATATATTTT; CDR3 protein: CASPGQGGNTIYF
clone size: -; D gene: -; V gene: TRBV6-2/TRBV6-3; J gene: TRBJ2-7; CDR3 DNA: TGTGTCAGCAGTATCGGCTACGAGCAGTACTTC; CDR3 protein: CVSSIGYEQYF
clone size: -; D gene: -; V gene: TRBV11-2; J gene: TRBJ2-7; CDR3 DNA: TGTGCCAGCAGCTCCGCGAACGAGCAGTACTTC; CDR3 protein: CASSSANEQYF
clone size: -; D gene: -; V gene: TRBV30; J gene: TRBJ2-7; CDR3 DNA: TGTGCCTGGACGAGCGGACCCTACGAGCAGTACTTC; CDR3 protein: CAWTSGPYEQYF
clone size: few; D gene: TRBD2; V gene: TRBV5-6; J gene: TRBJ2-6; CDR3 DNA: TGTGCCAGCAGCTGGGGGCGGGAGGGAACGTACTCTGGGGCCAACGTCCTGACTTTC; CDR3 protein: CASSWGREGTYSGANVLTF
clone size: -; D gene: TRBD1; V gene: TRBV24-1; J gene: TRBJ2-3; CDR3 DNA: TGTGCCACCAGTGACCGGGGACAGGGAACAGATACGCAGTATTTT; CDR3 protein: CATSDRGQGTDTQYF
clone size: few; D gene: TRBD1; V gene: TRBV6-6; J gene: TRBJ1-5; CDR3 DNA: TGTGCCAGCAGCTTTAAGCTGGGACAGGGGGCGCCTTTTGGCAATCAGCCCCAGCATTTT; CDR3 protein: CASSFKLGQGAPFGNQPQHF
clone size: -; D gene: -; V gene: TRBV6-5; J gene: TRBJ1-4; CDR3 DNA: TGTGCCAGCAAGGCGGCGGCAACTAATGAAAAACTGTTTTTT; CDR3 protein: CASKAAATNEKLFF
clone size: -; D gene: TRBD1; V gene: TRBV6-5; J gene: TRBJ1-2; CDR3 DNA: TGTGCCACCGCCGAAGGACAGGCTAACTATGGCTACACCTTC; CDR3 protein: CATAEGQANYGYTF
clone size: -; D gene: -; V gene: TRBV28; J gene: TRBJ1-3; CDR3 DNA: TGTGCCAGCACTGACTTCAGTGGTTATGGAAACACCATATATTTT; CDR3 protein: CASTDFSGYGNTIYF
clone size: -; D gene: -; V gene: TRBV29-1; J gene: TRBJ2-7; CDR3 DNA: TGCAGCGAGGAGACTGAGAGGGACGAGCAGTACTTC; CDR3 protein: CSEETERDEQYF
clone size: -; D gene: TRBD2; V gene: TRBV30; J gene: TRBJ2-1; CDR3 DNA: TGTGCCTGGAGTGTAAGAAGCGGGAGGGCCTACAATGAGCAGTTCTTC; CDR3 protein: CAWSVRSGRAYNEQFF
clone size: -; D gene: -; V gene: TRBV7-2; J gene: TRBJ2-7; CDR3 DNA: TGTGCCAGCAGCCCGGTCCCTTATAGCTCCTACGAGCAGTACTTC; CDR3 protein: CASSPVPYSSYEQYF
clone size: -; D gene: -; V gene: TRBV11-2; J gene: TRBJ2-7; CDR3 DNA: TGTGCCAGCAGCCCCACGTGGGAGGCAGTCACCAACGAGCAGTACTTC; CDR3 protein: CASSPTWEAVTNEQYF
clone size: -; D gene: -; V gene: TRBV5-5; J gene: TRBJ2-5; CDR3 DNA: TGTGCCAGCAGCTTGGCTGGCGGGCTGGAGACCCAGTACTTC; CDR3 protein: CASSLAGGLETQYF
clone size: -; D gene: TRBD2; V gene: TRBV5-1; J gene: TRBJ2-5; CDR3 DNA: TGCGCCAGCAGCTTGTGGCCTAGCGGGAGTGGGGAGACCCAGTACTTC; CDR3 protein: CASSLWPSGSGETQYF
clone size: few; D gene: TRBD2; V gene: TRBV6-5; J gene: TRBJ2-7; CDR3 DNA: TGTGCCACATCTAGCGGGACCTACGAGCAGTACTTC; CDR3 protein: CATSSGTYEQYF
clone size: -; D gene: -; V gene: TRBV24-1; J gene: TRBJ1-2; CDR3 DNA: TGTGCCACCAGTGACCGGACAGTTAACTATGGCTACACCTTC; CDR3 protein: CATSDRTVNYGYTF
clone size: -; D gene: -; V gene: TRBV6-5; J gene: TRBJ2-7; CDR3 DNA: TGTGCCAGCACCCAGACCTACGAGCAGTACTTC; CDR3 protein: CASTQTYEQYF
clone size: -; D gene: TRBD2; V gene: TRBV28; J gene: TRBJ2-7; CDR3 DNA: TGTGCCAGCAGTCCCGGGACTAGCGGAATCCATACTCTACGGGAGCAGTACTTC; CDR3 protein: CASSPGTSGIHTLREQYF
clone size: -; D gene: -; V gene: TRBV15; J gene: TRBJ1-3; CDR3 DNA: TGTGCCACCAGTCCGACTTACGGGGGGATCGGAAACACCATATATTTT; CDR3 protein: CATSPTYGGIGNTIYF
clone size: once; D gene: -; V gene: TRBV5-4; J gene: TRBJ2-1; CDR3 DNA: TGTGCCAGCAGCCCCCGGCAGGGGTCCTACAATGAGCAGTTCTTC; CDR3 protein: CASSPRQGSYNEQFF
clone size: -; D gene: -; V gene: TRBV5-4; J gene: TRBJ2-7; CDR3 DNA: TGTGCCAGCAGCTTTGGCAGGGCCTACGAGCAGTACTTC; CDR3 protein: CASSFGRAYEQYF
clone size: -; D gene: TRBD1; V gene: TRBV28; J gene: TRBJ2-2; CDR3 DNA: TGTGCCAGCAGCCCGGGACAGCCACAGAACACCGGGGAGCTGTTTTTT; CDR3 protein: CASSPGQPQNTGELFF
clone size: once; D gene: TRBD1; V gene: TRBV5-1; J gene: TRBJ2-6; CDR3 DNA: TGCGCCAGCAGTTTAACGGGACAGGTAATCTCTGGGGCCAACGTCCTGACTTTC; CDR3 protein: CASSLTGQVISGANVLTF
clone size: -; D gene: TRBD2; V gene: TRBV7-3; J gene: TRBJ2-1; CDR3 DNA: TGTGCCAGCAGCTTAAGACTAGCGGGGGTCGGTGAGCAGTTCTTC; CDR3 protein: CASSLRLAGVGEQFF
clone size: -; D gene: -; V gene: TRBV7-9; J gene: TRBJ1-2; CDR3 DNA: TGTGCCAGCAGCTTAGTGGAGGACTATGGCTACACCTTC; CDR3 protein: CASSLVEDYGYTF
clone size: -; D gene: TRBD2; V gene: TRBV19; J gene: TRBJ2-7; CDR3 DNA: TGTGCCAGTAGGAGCGGGACCTACGAGCAGTACTTC; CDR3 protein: CASRSGTYEQYF
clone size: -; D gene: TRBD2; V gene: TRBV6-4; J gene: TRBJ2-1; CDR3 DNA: TGTGCCAGCAGTGACCTAGCGGGAGTGGTCTCGAATGAGCAGTTCTTC; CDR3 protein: CASSDLAGVVSNEQFF
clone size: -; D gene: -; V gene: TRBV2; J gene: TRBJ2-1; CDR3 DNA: TGTGCCAGCAGCGTTTTAGCAGTCTCCTACAATGAGCAGTTCTTC; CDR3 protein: CASSVLAVSYNEQFF
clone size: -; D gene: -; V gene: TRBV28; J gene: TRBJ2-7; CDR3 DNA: TGTGCCAGTACAGGACGCCGCGAGCAGTACTTC; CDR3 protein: CASTGRREQYF
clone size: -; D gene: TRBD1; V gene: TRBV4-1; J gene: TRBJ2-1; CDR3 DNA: TGCGCCAGCAGCCGAGGAACAGGGGGGAAATACAATGAGCAGTTCTTC; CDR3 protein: CASSRGTGGKYNEQFF
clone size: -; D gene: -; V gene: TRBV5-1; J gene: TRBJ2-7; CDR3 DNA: TGCGCCAGCAAACGGGAGTCCCATTGGAACGAGCAGTACTTC; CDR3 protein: CASKRESHWNEQYF
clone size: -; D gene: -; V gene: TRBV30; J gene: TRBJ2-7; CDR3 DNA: TGTGCCTGGAAAAACGCCGACTGGCTCTACGGGCAGTACTTC; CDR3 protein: CAWKNADWLYGQYF
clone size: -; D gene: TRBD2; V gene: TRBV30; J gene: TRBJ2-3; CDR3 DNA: TGTGCCGGCTGGAATGGACTAGCCACAGATACGCAGTATTTT; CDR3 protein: CAGWNGLATDTQYF
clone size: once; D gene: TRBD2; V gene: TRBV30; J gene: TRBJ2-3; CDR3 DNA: TGTGCCTGGAGTGCGTTAGCGGGAGTTACAGATACGCAGTATTTT; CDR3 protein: CAWSALAGVTDTQYF
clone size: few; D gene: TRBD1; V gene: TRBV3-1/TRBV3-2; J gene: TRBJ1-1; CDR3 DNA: TGTGCCAGCAGACCCAACACAGGGGGGAACACTGAAGCTTTCTTT; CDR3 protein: CASRPNTGGNTEAFF
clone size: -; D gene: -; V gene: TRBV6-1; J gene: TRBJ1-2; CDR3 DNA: TGTGCCAGCAGTCGCTCTAGGGGGAATATTAACACCTTC; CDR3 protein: CASSRSRGNINTF
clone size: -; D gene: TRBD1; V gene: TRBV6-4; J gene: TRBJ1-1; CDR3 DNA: TGTGCCAGCAGCCTGGACAGGGGTACTGAAGCTTTCTTT; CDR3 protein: CASSLDRGTEAFF
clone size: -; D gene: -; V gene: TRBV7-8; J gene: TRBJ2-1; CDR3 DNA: TGTGCCAGCAGCTCGCTAGGGACTCGAGGGTCTGAGCAGTTCTTC; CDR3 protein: CASSSLGTRGSEQFF
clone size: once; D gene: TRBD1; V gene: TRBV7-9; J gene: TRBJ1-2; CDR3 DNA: TGTGCCAGCAGACCCGGGACAGGGGTTTTGCCTTACTATGGCTACACCTTC; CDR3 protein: CASRPGTGVLPYYGYTF
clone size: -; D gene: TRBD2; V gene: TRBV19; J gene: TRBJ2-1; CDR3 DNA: TGTGCCAGTAGTATCACTAGCGGGATCGATGAGCAGTTCTTC; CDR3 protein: CASSITSGIDEQFF
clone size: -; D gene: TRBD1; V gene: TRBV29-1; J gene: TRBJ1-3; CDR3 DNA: TGCAGCGTCGTCCTGGGACAGGGTTTCGGTGGAAACACCATATATTTT; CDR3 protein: CSVVLGQGFGGNTIYF
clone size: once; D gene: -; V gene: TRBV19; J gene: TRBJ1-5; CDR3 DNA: TGTGCCAGTAGTATAGCTGGCGAGGTGGGCAATCAGCCCCAGCATTTT; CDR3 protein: CASSIAGEVGNQPQHF
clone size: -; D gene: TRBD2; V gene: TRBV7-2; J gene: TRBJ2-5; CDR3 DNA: TGTGCCAGCAGCTTATTTGCGGGAGTGGGAGAGACCCAGTACTTC; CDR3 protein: CASSLFAGVGETQYF
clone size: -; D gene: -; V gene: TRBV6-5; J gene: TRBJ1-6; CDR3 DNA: TGTGCCAGCAGTCCCTCTCCCGACTCCAGATCACCCCTCCACTTT; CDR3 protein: CASSPSPDSRSPLHF
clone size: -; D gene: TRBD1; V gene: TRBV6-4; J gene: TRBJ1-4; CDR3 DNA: TGTGCCAGCAGTGACCCCCTACAGGGGACTAATGAAAAACTGTTTTTT; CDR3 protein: CASSDPLQGTNEKLFF
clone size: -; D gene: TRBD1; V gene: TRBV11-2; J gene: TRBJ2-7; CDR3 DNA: TGTGCCAGCAGCTTGAAGACAGGGTTCGAGCAGTACTTC; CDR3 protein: CASSLKTGFEQYF
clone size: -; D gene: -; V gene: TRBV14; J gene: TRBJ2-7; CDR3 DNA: TGTGCCAGCAGCCAAGATCCTGCCAGCTCCTACGAGCAGTACTTC; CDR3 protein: CASSQDPASSYEQYF
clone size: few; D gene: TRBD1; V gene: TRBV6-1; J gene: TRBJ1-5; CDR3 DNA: TGTGCCAGCAGTGTGGGACTTGGACAGGGTGATATCCAGCCCCAGCATTTT; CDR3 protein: CASSVGLGQGDIQPQHF
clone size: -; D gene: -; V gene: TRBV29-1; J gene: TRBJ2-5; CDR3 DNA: TGCAGCGTTGATCAGGGCCTAGAGACCCAGTACTTC; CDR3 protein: CSVDQGLETQYF
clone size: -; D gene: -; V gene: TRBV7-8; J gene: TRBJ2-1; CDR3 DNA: TGTGCCAGCAGCCCGGGACATAACTACAATGAGCAGTTCTTC; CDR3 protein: CASSPGHNYNEQFF
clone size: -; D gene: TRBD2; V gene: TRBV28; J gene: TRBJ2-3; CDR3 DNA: TGTGCCAGCCTCACGAGGGCTAGCGGGAGGAAATCCACAACAGATACGCAGTATTTT; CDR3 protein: CASLTRASGRKSTTDTQYF